Shown below are 14 T cell receptor beta chains from a single sample sequenced in a study of human T cells and chemical hapten exposure. TCRdb analysed the RACE reads with MiXCR anew, one entry per CDR3 protein. This table holds approximately 71,000 distinct CDR3 sequences, more than 9.5% found once. As to time point: patch test 3, about 24 weeks after DPC sensitization. Specified treatment: therapeutic diphenylcyclopropenone sensitization with weekly scalp DPC. The material sequenced was whole blood, taken in connection with sensitization to the hapten diphenylcyclopropenone (DPC). These receptors came from a woman between 50 and 59 years old with alopecia areata. Some clones in this sample may be carry-over from other donors' samples.

Regarding this clonotype: Being one base from a much bigger clone, this may be a read error. The chain links TRBV27 to TRBJ1-5; D might be TRBD1 (5 bases). The V end lost 6 bases, the J end lost 2 bases, and 8 bases lay between the germline ends. The CDR3 consists of 13 residues. Looked up from germline, CDR1 is MNHEY and CDR2 is SMNVEV (reference sequence). In DNA, the CDR3 is TGTGCCAGCAGCCCAGGGCGCAATCAGCCCCAGCATTTT. Protein: CASSPGRNQPQHF.

The sample holds a few counts of this clonotype. The V and J genes are TRBV5-5 and TRBJ1-1; D not certain. Germline V CDR1 and CDR2: SGHKS, YYEKEE (reference sequence). Trimming left V 2 bases short and J 0 bases short, with 14 bases between. This CDR3 region has 16 residues. The CDR3 loop reads CASSFRTTSMNTEAFF. CDR3 sequence (DNA): TGTGCCAGCAGCTTTCGGACGACTTCGATGAACACTGAAGCTTTCTTT.

On this clonotype: This clone may be a read error of a much larger clone one base away. The chain carries TRBV10-3 and TRBJ2-7; 7 nucleotides agree with TRBD1. The CDR3 has 14 residues. CDR1 and CDR2 from the germline V gene are ENHRY and SYGVKD. CDR3 protein: CAICESQGVAEQYF. DNA of the CDR3: TGTGCCATCTGTGAAAGCCAGGGGGTGGCCGAGCAGTACTTC.

This clonotype was counted many times. The CDR3 protein is CASSYNPTSGRREQYF. The DNA of the CDR3 is TGTGCCAGCAGCTATAACCCGACTAGCGGGAGGAGGGAGCAGTACTTC. The rearrangement uses TRBV7-2 and TRBJ2-7, with TRBD2 matching 13 bases. V trimming: 4 bases; J trimming: 7 bases; junction bases outside the gene matches: 10. The CDR3 totals 16 residues. The germline gives CDR1 SGHTA, CDR2 FQGNSA.

This clonotype is a singleton in its sample. One base away lies a much larger clone, so this may be a sequencing read error. The J gene is TRBJ2-7, the V gene TRBV5-8; D might be TRBD1 (6 bases). Germline loops: CDR1 SGHTS, CDR2 YDEGEE. The CDR3 runs to 14 residues. CDR3 in amino acids: CTSSRTGSSYEQYF. Here the CDR3 DNA reads TGTACCAGCAGCCGAACAGGGAGCTCCTACGAGCAGTACTTC. Filled out from reference TRBV5-8 and TRBJ2-7, the complete variable domain reads EAGVTQSPTHLIKTRGQQATLRCSPISGHTSVYWYQQALGLGLQFLLWYDEGEERNRGNFPPRFSGRQFPNYSSELNVNALELEDSALYLCTSSRTGSSYEQYFGPGTRLTVT.

J is TRBJ2-5 and V is TRBV7-9, with 10 bases matching TRBD2. The CDR3 extends over 17 amino acids. CDR1 is SEHNR, CDR2 FQNEAQ, per germline (reference sequence). The V segment lost 6 bases and the J segment 4 bases; nucleotides outside the gene matches: 14. CDR3 sequence: CASSWSSGGPRGETQYF. In DNA form, the CDR3 reads TGTGCCAGCAGTTGGAGTAGCGGGGGGCCGCGAGGAGAGACCCAGTACTTC.

This clonotype was recorded at least ten times. The rearrangement joins TRBV6-5 to TRBJ1-4; the D gene is possibly TRBD1 (6 bases). Germline assignment: CDR1 MNHEY and CDR2 SVGAGI. V gave up 7 bases and J gave up 12 bases, with 24 bases separating them. The CDR3 contains 15 residues. For the CDR3, the DNA is TGTGCCAGCACTTCTATGGGGGCGCGGCCGCGGGAACTGTTTTTT. This gives the protein CASTSMGARPRELFF.

This clonotype was picked up a small number of times. The gene calls are TRBV27 and TRBJ2-1; 15 bases are shared with TRBD2. The junction had 9 bases not matched to a gene; V was cut back by 5 bases and J by 10 bases. CDR3 length: 16 residues. Looked up from germline, CDR1 is MNHEY and CDR2 is SMNVEV (reference sequence). The CDR3 region has the DNA TGTGCCAGCAGTCCCGGGACTAGCGGGAGGTCTGGAGAGCAGTTCTTC. Translated, it gives CASSPGTSGRSGEQFF.

This clonotype was observed many times. This rearrangement joins TRBV5-6 to TRBJ2-2; 7 nucleotides agree with TRBD1. The CDR3 has 15 residues. The V gene end was trimmed by 4 bases and the J gene end by 5 bases; junction bases not matched to a gene: 8. The germline V gene has CDR1 SGHDT and CDR2 YYEEEE. CDR3 amino acids: CASSVEQGLTGELFF. The CDR3 DNA is TGTGCCAGCAGCGTGGAACAGGGGTTGACCGGGGAGCTGTTTTTT.

This chain joins TRBV28 and TRBJ2-5; D is tentatively TRBD1 or TRBD2 (6 bases each). V was cut by 6 bases and J by 10 bases, with 9 bases left in between. Germline CDR1 is MDHEN and CDR2 is SYDVKM. This CDR3 has 10 residues. The CDR3 bases are TGTGCCAGCAGGGGGGGCCTCCAGTACTTC. It codes for CASRGGLQYF. The whole variable domain, remainder taken from reference TRBV28 and TRBJ2-5, is DVKVTQSSRYLVKRTGEKVFLECVQDMDHENMFWYRQDPGLGLRLIYFSYDVKMKEKGDIPEGYSVSREKKERFSLILESASTNQTSMYLCASRGGLQYFGPGTRLLVL.

The rearrangement joins TRBV20-1 to TRBJ2-2; tentative D call: TRBD2 (6 bases). V gave up 6 bases and J gave up 2 bases, with 22 bases separating them. Germline lookup yields CDR1 DFQATT and CDR2 SNEGSKA (reference sequence). CDR3 length equals 17 residues. The CDR3 DNA is TGCAGTGCCGCTAGAAGACCCGGGACTGTAAACACCGGGGAGCTGTTTTTT. Protein sequence: CSAARRPGTVNTGELFF.

This clonotype has a handful of counts. The J gene is TRBJ2-2, the V gene TRBV20-1; TRBD2 matches 14 bases. CDR3 length: 16 amino acids. Germline CDR1 reads DFQATT; CDR2 reads SNEGSKA (reference sequence). The V gene end was trimmed by 6 bases and the J gene end by 3 bases; junction bases not matched to a gene: 6. The CDR3 DNA is TGCAGTGCCCGGGGACTAGCGGGAGTAGACACCGGGGAGCTGTTTTTT. Residues: CSARGLAGVDTGELFF.

This clonotype was seen a handful of times. V gene TRBV20-1 combines with J gene TRBJ2-5; weak D call: TRBD1 (6 bases). Germline CDR1 DFQATT, CDR2 SNEGSKA (reference sequence). The V and J ends lost 1 base and 2 bases respectively, with 14 bases between them. The CDR3 covers 15 residues. The CDR3 is CSARGQVGPQETQYF. In DNA form, the CDR3 reads TGCAGTGCTAGAGGACAGGTGGGGCCACAAGAGACCCAGTACTTC.

The chain combines TRBV7-2 with TRBJ1-2, with unresolved D. The ends were cut back, 3 bases at V and 5 bases at J, with 4 bases in the middle. There are 11 residues in the CDR3. CDR1 is SGHTA and CDR2 is FQGNSA in the germline V gene. The CDR3 protein is CASSFLYGYTF. CDR3 DNA: TGTGCCAGCAGCTTCCTATATGGCTACACCTTC.